This T cell receptor (beta chain) was recorded in a study of beta chain features in type 1 diabetes. General study results and limits: All four CD4+ subsets from Type 1 diabetes patients carried moderately but significantly shorter TCRB CDR3s. Type 1 diabetes patients showed fewer insertions and more deletions at VDJ junctions.

Heparinised blood was drawn once per donor, averaging about 100 mL. Sorting that relied on CD45RO/CCR7/CD25/CD127/CD95/CD27 yielded CD4+ naive, central memory, regulatory and stem cell-like memory cells. Germline trimming cut 5 bases from V and 6 bases from J; bases unmatched to any gene: 12. The CDR3 is 17 amino acids. Germline-derived CDR1 and CDR2 are SGHAT and FQNNGV. Expressed TCRB transcripts were sequenced because the entire RNA isolate underwent reverse transcription. Sequencing was performed with immunoSEQ multiplex PCR; in TCRdb, only in-frame clones are kept and a portion is missing. This table has about 250,000 clones, roughly 11% appearing once. This clone appeared a few times. Its antigen remains unidentified.

The clonotype was recovered from a man in his thirties or forties with type 1 diabetes. The source material was naive CD4+ T cells from blood. The J gene is TRBJ2-2, the V gene TRBV11-2, with 10 positions matching TRBD2. CDR3 sequence reads: CASSPQGVGTSAGELFF. The DNA for the CDR3 is TGTGCCAGCAGCCCCCAGGGGGTAGGGACTAGCGCCGGGGAGCTGTTTTTT.